A selection of T cell receptor beta chains follows, all from one sample in a study of breast tumors, draining lymph nodes, adjacent tissues. MiXCR was run by TCRdb on the multiplex PCR reads, yielding one entry per CDR3 protein. The top ten hold more than 25% of the sample, which has 14,000 to 15,000 distinct CDR3 sequences, approximately 50% seen once. The sequenced sample consisted of tumor-adjacent breast tissue. The receptors come from a female donor with breast cancer. Some clones in this sample may be carry-over from other donors' samples. Both conserved end residues are part of each CDR3. The D gene is left open where the match is weak. Size is omitted from some rows. Given values are once, few, many or a class for expanded clones.

j_gene: TRBJ2-6; v_gene: TRBV6-2/TRBV6-3; d_gene: TRBD1; abundance: many; CDR3nt: TGTGCCAGCATCTACAGGGGGGCTGGGGCCAACGTCCTGACTTTC; CDR3aa: CASIYRGAGANVLTF
j_gene: TRBJ2-5; v_gene: TRBV9; d_gene: .; abundance: .; CDR3nt: TGTGCCAGCAGCGTAGGAACGGAAGAGACCCAGTACTTC; CDR3aa: CASSVGTEETQYF
j_gene: TRBJ2-5; v_gene: TRBV5-6; d_gene: TRBD1; abundance: few; CDR3nt: TGTGCCAGCAGCTCAGACAGGGGGCGAGAGCCATACTTC; CDR3aa: CASSSDRGREPYF
j_gene: TRBJ1-3; v_gene: TRBV6-2/TRBV6-3; d_gene: .; abundance: few; CDR3nt: TGTGCCAGCAGTCACGGGACAAACTCTGGGAACACCATATATTTT; CDR3aa: CASSHGTNSGNTIYF
j_gene: TRBJ1-1; v_gene: TRBV3-1; d_gene: .; abundance: .; CDR3nt: TGTGCCACCAGGGGTAGCACTGAAGCTTTCTTT; CDR3aa: CATRGSTEAFF
j_gene: TRBJ1-5; v_gene: TRBV28; d_gene: .; abundance: many; CDR3nt: TGTGCCAGCAGTTTACCTAGCAATCAGCCCCAGCATTTT; CDR3aa: CASSLPSNQPQHF
j_gene: TRBJ1-1; v_gene: TRBV9; d_gene: TRBD1; abundance: .; CDR3nt: TGTGCCAGCAGCGTAAGCCCAACAGGGGACACTGAAGCTCTCTTT; CDR3aa: CASSVSPTGDTEALF
j_gene: TRBJ1-1; v_gene: TRBV2; d_gene: .; abundance: many; CDR3nt: TGTGCCAGCAGTGTGGGAGCTAGTTTCAGCCAAACTGAAGCTTTCTTT; CDR3aa: CASSVGASFSQTEAFF
j_gene: TRBJ2-7; v_gene: TRBV5-1; d_gene: TRBD1; abundance: .; CDR3nt: TGCGCCAGCAGCTTACAGGGGCACTCCTACGAGCAGTGCAGCTTACAGGGGCACTCCTACGAGCAGTACTTC; CDR3aa: CASSLQGHSYEQCSLQGHSYEQYF
j_gene: TRBJ2-1; v_gene: TRBV10-3; d_gene: .; abundance: many; CDR3nt: TGTGCCATCAGTGTAACAGGGTTTTCGGGGAATGAGCAGTTCTTC; CDR3aa: CAISVTGFSGNEQFF
j_gene: TRBJ1-1; v_gene: TRBV7-8; d_gene: .; abundance: many; CDR3nt: TGTGCCAGCAGCCTTGGACCCGGCGACACTGAAGCTTTCTTT; CDR3aa: CASSLGPGDTEAFF
j_gene: TRBJ2-1; v_gene: TRBV20-1; d_gene: .; abundance: once; CDR3nt: TGCAGTGCCTTGGGGAATGAGCGGTTCTTC; CDR3aa: CSALGNERFF
j_gene: TRBJ2-7; v_gene: TRBV7-2; d_gene: .; abundance: .; CDR3nt: TGTGCCAGCAGCACGACTAGGACAGGTTACGAGCAGTACTTC; CDR3aa: CASSTTRTGYEQYF
j_gene: TRBJ2-1; v_gene: TRBV27; d_gene: TRBD2; abundance: many; CDR3nt: TGTGCCAGCAGTGCGCCTAGCGGTCCTAACAATGAGCAGTTCTTC; CDR3aa: CASSAPSGPNNEQFF
j_gene: TRBJ2-1; v_gene: TRBV6-2/TRBV6-3; d_gene: .; abundance: many; CDR3nt: TGTGCCAGCAGTCACCTCCCACAGGGTAGCTCCTACAATGAGCAGTTCTTC; CDR3aa: CASSHLPQGSSYNEQFF
j_gene: TRBJ1-2; v_gene: TRBV2; d_gene: .; abundance: .; CDR3nt: TGTGCCAGCATATTACTGGGAGTCCAAGGCTACACCTTC; CDR3aa: CASILLGVQGYTF
j_gene: TRBJ1-1; v_gene: TRBV7-6; d_gene: .; abundance: few; CDR3nt: TGTGCCAGCAGCCTCCGGACAGCGAACACTGAAGCTTTCTTT; CDR3aa: CASSLRTANTEAFF
j_gene: TRBJ2-3; v_gene: TRBV20-1; d_gene: TRBD2; abundance: .; CDR3nt: TGCAGTGCTGAGGTAGCGGGAGGGCCAGGTACAGATACGCAGTATTTT; CDR3aa: CSAEVAGGPGTDTQYF
j_gene: TRBJ2-5; v_gene: TRBV25-1; d_gene: TRBD1; abundance: .; CDR3nt: TGTGCCAGCACCGGGGACAGTCAAGAGACCCAGTACTTC; CDR3aa: CASTGDSQETQYF
j_gene: TRBJ1-4; v_gene: TRBV29-1; d_gene: .; abundance: .; CDR3nt: TGCAGCGCCCTAGGCCCAGGTTATGAAAAACTGTTTTTT; CDR3aa: CSALGPGYEKLFF
j_gene: TRBJ1-4; v_gene: TRBV9; d_gene: TRBD1; abundance: .; CDR3nt: TGTGCCAGCAGCAGAGCGACAGGGGGAACTGAAAAACTGTTTTTT; CDR3aa: CASSRATGGTEKLFF
j_gene: TRBJ2-1; v_gene: TRBV20-1; d_gene: TRBD2; abundance: .; CDR3nt: TGCAGTGCTAGGGGACTAGCGGAGAATGAGCAGTTCTTC; CDR3aa: CSARGLAENEQFF
j_gene: TRBJ2-7; v_gene: TRBV6-1; d_gene: .; abundance: few; CDR3nt: TGTGCCAGCACCTGGTTCTCCTACGAGCAGTACTTC; CDR3aa: CASTWFSYEQYF
j_gene: TRBJ2-3; v_gene: TRBV5-1; d_gene: TRBD2; abundance: .; CDR3nt: TGCGCCAGCAGCAGGCTAGCGGAAGCGGGATCACGGGATACGCAGTATTTT; CDR3aa: CASSRLAEAGSRDTQYF
j_gene: TRBJ1-5; v_gene: TRBV12-3/TRBV12-4; d_gene: TRBD1; abundance: once; CDR3nt: TGTGCCAGCAGTTTCCAGGGGGAACAGCCCCAGCATTTT; CDR3aa: CASSFQGEQPQHF
j_gene: TRBJ2-5; v_gene: TRBV5-1; d_gene: .; abundance: many; CDR3nt: TGCGCCAGCAGCTTGGCCCCCGGGCGAGAAGAGACCCAGTACTTC; CDR3aa: CASSLAPGREETQYF
j_gene: TRBJ2-3; v_gene: TRBV6-1; d_gene: TRBD2; abundance: many; CDR3nt: TGTGCCAGCAGTGCGAGGGATAGCGGGAGCACAGATACGCAGTATTTT; CDR3aa: CASSARDSGSTDTQYF
j_gene: TRBJ1-5; v_gene: TRBV20-1; d_gene: TRBD1; abundance: .; CDR3nt: TGCAGTGCTAGAGATTCAGGGGGCCAACAGCCCCAGCATTTT; CDR3aa: CSARDSGGQQPQHF
j_gene: TRBJ2-7; v_gene: TRBV7-2; d_gene: TRBD1; abundance: .; CDR3nt: TGTGCCAGCAGCACCGAGACAGGGTTTTATGGCCACACCTTC; CDR3aa: CASSTETGFYGHTF
j_gene: TRBJ1-5; v_gene: TRBV4-1; d_gene: .; abundance: .; CDR3nt: TGCGCCAGCAGCCAAGGCCCGGGAGTGAGCCAGCCCCAGCATTTT; CDR3aa: CASSQGPGVSQPQHF
j_gene: TRBJ2-5; v_gene: TRBV12-3/TRBV12-4; d_gene: .; abundance: .; CDR3nt: .; CDR3aa: CASSPGQRGYTFGSGTRYF
j_gene: TRBJ1-3; v_gene: TRBV20-1; d_gene: TRBD1; abundance: .; CDR3nt: TGCAGTGCTCCCGGGACAGGGGAGGGAAACACCATATATTTT; CDR3aa: CSAPGTGEGNTIYF
j_gene: TRBJ2-1; v_gene: TRBV6-2/TRBV6-3; d_gene: .; abundance: many; CDR3nt: TGTGCCAGCAGTCACTCGGTTAGCCGCCCCTACAATGAGCAGTTCTTC; CDR3aa: CASSHSVSRPYNEQFF
j_gene: TRBJ2-1; v_gene: TRBV29-1; d_gene: TRBD1; abundance: .; CDR3nt: TGCAGCGTTAGAGCCGGACAGGGGGACAATGAGCAGTTCTTC; CDR3aa: CSVRAGQGDNEQFF
j_gene: TRBJ2-1; v_gene: TRBV5-8; d_gene: TRBD1; abundance: many; CDR3nt: TGTGCCAGCAGCACCGGGACAGGGAATTACAATGAGCAGTTCTTC; CDR3aa: CASSTGTGNYNEQFF
j_gene: TRBJ1-6; v_gene: TRBV25-1; d_gene: .; abundance: .; CDR3nt: TGTGTCAGCAGTATTTCCAGGGATTCACCCCTCCACTTT; CDR3aa: CVSSISRDSPLHF
j_gene: TRBJ1-5; v_gene: TRBV19; d_gene: .; abundance: medium-sized; CDR3nt: TGTGCCAGTACTCCCCGCTCCCCCTGGAACGGGGGTGGCAATCAGCCCCAGCATTTT; CDR3aa: CASTPRSPWNGGGNQPQHF
j_gene: TRBJ2-5; v_gene: TRBV14; d_gene: .; abundance: many; CDR3nt: TGTGCCAGCAGCCCGTCTCGGGACCAAGAGACCCAGTCCTTC; CDR3aa: CASSPSRDQETQSF
j_gene: TRBJ1-2; v_gene: TRBV20-1; d_gene: TRBD1; abundance: .; CDR3nt: TGCAGTGCAGAAGGACAGGGTCTTGGCTACACCTTC; CDR3aa: CSAEGQGLGYTF
j_gene: TRBJ2-3; v_gene: TRBV11-2; d_gene: TRBD2; abundance: many; CDR3nt: TGTGCCAGCAGCTTCGGACTAGCGGGACCCACAGATACGCAGTATTTT; CDR3aa: CASSFGLAGPTDTQYF
j_gene: TRBJ2-7; v_gene: TRBV2; d_gene: TRBD2; abundance: medium-sized; CDR3nt: TGTGCCAGCAGTGTTTACAAGAGAACTAGCGGGGCCTACGAGCAGTACTTC; CDR3aa: CASSVYKRTSGAYEQYF
j_gene: TRBJ2-5; v_gene: TRBV29-1; d_gene: .; abundance: .; CDR3nt: TGCAGCGTTACGCAGGTGGAGACCCAGTACTTC; CDR3aa: CSVTQVETQYF
j_gene: TRBJ2-3; v_gene: TRBV5-1; d_gene: TRBD2; abundance: medium-sized; CDR3nt: TGCGCCAGACCGACTAGCGGGAGCAGAGATACGCAGTATTTT; CDR3aa: CARPTSGSRDTQYF
j_gene: TRBJ1-6; v_gene: TRBV20-1; d_gene: .; abundance: medium-sized; CDR3nt: TGCAGTGCTAGTGGGGGGAATAATTCACCCCTCCACTTT; CDR3aa: CSASGGNNSPLHF
j_gene: TRBJ2-3; v_gene: TRBV12-3/TRBV12-4; d_gene: TRBD2; abundance: .; CDR3nt: TGTGCCAGCAGCCCCGCGGGGGTGACAGATACGCAGTATTTT; CDR3aa: CASSPAGVTDTQYF